The sequence of this T cell receptor (beta chain) was determined in a study of blood T cell repertoires in COVID-19. Across the whole study: The United States, Italy and Spain were the sources of the acute and convalescent COVID-19 samples. Sources were T cells, B-cell-depleted T cells, or PBMCs; the material itself was cDNA or gDNA.

The CDR3 is made up of 16 amino acids. The ends were cut back, 3 bases at V and 4 bases at J, with 16 bases in the middle. Germline CDR1 reads LGHNT; CDR2 reads FRNRAP. This clone is a singleton in its sample. Authors' data handling: Amplified reference gene primers provided the basis for estimating nucleated cell counts. TCRdb's copy holds only in-frame clones and misses some; the assay was immunoSEQ multiplex PCR. V and J calls and clone size are those listed in that table; D and trimming were worked out from the DNA. The sample has approximately 270,000 clones, just under 85% seen once. The source is an elderly man with acute or convalescent COVID-19. The V call is TRBV12-5, the J call TRBJ1-3; D ambiguous. Sequencing was carried out using peripheral blood. CDR3 residues: CASGFAGQVAGNTIYF. The CDR3 DNA sequence: TGTGCTAGTGGTTTCGCGGGTCAGGTCGCAGGAAACACCATATATTTT.